A selection of T cell receptor beta chains follows, all from one sample in a study of T cells in localized non-small cell lung cancer. This table comes from immunoSEQ multiplex PCR, and its TCRdb copy is limited to in-frame clones, with some not included. The data contain roughly 1,300 clones, about 30% of them singletons. Sequencing was performed on lung tumor tissue, taken before any cancer treatment. The receptors were sampled from a male donor aged 60 or over with stage II squamous cell lung carcinoma. The CDR3 runs from the conserved cysteine through the conserved F or W. The D gene is left open where the match is weak. Expanded clones are given a class, and other clones once, few, many or no size at all.

D: NA
J: TRBJ2-7
V: TRBV4-1
size: few
DNA: TGCGCCAGCAGCCACCAAGACCCCTACGAGCAGTACTTC
CDR3: CASSHQDPYEQYF

D: NA
J: TRBJ2-7
V: TRBV10-3
size: few
DNA: TGTGCCATCAGTGAGTCGAACACGGTGGAAGAGCAGTACTTC
CDR3: CAISESNTVEEQYF

D: NA
J: TRBJ2-5
V: TRBV1
size: few
DNA: TGCACCAGCAGCCACACGCTTCAGGGTCCCGGGTACCAAGAGACCCAGTACTTC
CDR3: CTSSHTLQGPGYQETQYF

D: NA
J: TRBJ2-5
V: TRBV11-3
size: few
DNA: TGTGCCAGCAGCTATAGTTTCGGGGGTTTGGGAGAGACCCAGTACTTC
CDR3: CASSYSFGGLGETQYF

D: NA
J: TRBJ1-1
V: TRBV19
size: NA
DNA: TGTGCCAGTAGTAGCCCTCGGGCGGGTGGGACTGAAGCTTTCTTT
CDR3: CASSSPRAGGTEAFF

D: NA
J: TRBJ1-5
V: TRBV6-8
size: NA
DNA: TGTGCCAGCAGAGGAGCGGGCTCCACGCCCCAGCATTTT
CDR3: CASRGAGSTPQHF

D: NA
J: TRBJ2-5
V: TRBV18
size: NA
DNA: TGTGCCAGCTCACAGTACCAAGAAACCCAGTACTTC
CDR3: CASSQYQETQYF

D: TRBD1
J: TRBJ1-5
V: TRBV9
size: few
DNA: TGTGCCAGCAGTGCAGGGGGCGCGAACAATCAGCCCCAGCATTTT
CDR3: CASSAGGANNQPQHF

D: TRBD1
J: TRBJ1-2
V: TRBV19
size: NA
DNA: TGTGCCAGTAAGACAATACAGGGGGCAGATCATGGCTACACCTTC
CDR3: CASKTIQGADHGYTF

D: TRBD2
J: TRBJ2-1
V: TRBV5-1
size: few
DNA: TGCGCCAGCAGCTTGAGAGGGGGGCCGGGGGGGAATGAGCAGTTCTTC
CDR3: CASSLRGGPGGNEQFF

D: TRBD1
J: TRBJ1-2
V: TRBV11-3
size: medium-sized
DNA: TGTGCCAGCAGCTTAACACAGGGGGATAACTATGGCTACACCTTC
CDR3: CASSLTQGDNYGYTF

D: TRBD1
J: TRBJ2-7
V: TRBV19
size: few
DNA: TGTGCCACAGGGACAGGGCCCAGCGAGCAGTACTTC
CDR3: CATGTGPSEQYF

D: TRBD2
J: TRBJ2-7
V: TRBV6-8
size: large
DNA: TGTGCCAGCAGCCTCCTTCGACTAGCGGGGGAGAACGAGCAGTACTTC
CDR3: CASSLLRLAGENEQYF

D: NA
J: TRBJ1-2
V: TRBV25-1
size: NA
DNA: TGTGCCAGCAGTGAATTTCTCTCCGGCTACACCTTC
CDR3: CASSEFLSGYTF

D: TRBD1
J: TRBJ2-5
V: TRBV6-8
size: few
DNA: TGTGCCAGCAGTTCCTCCGGGACAGGGACCCAGTACTTC
CDR3: CASSSSGTGTQYF

D: NA
J: TRBJ1-4
V: TRBV6-8
size: NA
DNA: TGTGCCTCACAGGCGGGGGTCGACTCCTCAACTAATGAAAAACTGTTTTTT
CDR3: CASQAGVDSSTNEKLFF

D: NA
J: TRBJ2-1
V: TRBV7-5
size: NA
DNA: TGTGCCAGCACCCTTAGGTACGGGGAGGGTGAGCAGTTCTTC
CDR3: CASTLRYGEGEQFF

D: TRBD1
J: TRBJ1-1
V: TRBV18
size: NA
DNA: TGTGCCAGCTCGCACCGGGACAGGGACTCTGAAGCTTTCTTT
CDR3: CASSHRDRDSEAFF

D: NA
J: TRBJ2-5
V: TRBV19
size: NA
DNA: TGTGCCAGTAGTAAAACAGGGCTAGAGACCCAGTACTTC
CDR3: CASSKTGLETQYF

D: TRBD1
J: TRBJ2-1
V: TRBV6-7
size: few
DNA: TGTGCCAGCAGTGAATCACCGGGACAGGGGGCCCATGAGCAGTTCTTC
CDR3: CASSESPGQGAHEQFF

D: NA
J: TRBJ2-3
V: TRBV18
size: once
DNA: TGTGCCAGCTCACCACCGGGGACAGATACGCAGTATTTT
CDR3: CASSPPGTDTQYF

D: NA
J: TRBJ1-4
V: TRBV9
size: medium-sized
DNA: TGTGCCAGCAGCGCGTCATCGACAGCGAATGAAAAACTGTTTTTT
CDR3: CASSASSTANEKLFF

D: TRBD1
J: TRBJ1-2
V: TRBV29-1
size: NA
DNA: TGCAGCGCATCAAGTTCGGGACAGGGGTCCGCTGGCTACACCTTC
CDR3: CSASSSGQGSAGYTF

D: TRBD1
J: TRBJ1-1
V: TRBV6-8
size: NA
DNA: TGTGCCAGCAGGGGACAGGGTTGGGACACTGAAGCTTTCTTT
CDR3: CASRGQGWDTEAFF

D: NA
J: TRBJ2-3
V: TRBV6-8
size: NA
DNA: TGTGCCAGCAGTGACCCGGGGGAAAGCACAGATACGCAGTATTTT
CDR3: CASSDPGESTDTQYF

D: NA
J: TRBJ2-7
V: TRBV11-3
size: medium-sized
DNA: TGTGCCAGCAGCTTCGCCGACAAACCCTACGAGCAGTACTTC
CDR3: CASSFADKPYEQYF

D: NA
J: TRBJ2-6
V: TRBV12-5
size: NA
DNA: TGTGCTAGTGGACCCTGGGGCTCTGGGGCCAACGTCCTGACTTTC
CDR3: CASGPWGSGANVLTF

D: NA
J: TRBJ1-5
V: TRBV19
size: NA
DNA: TGTGCCAGTAGTAGGCCAGGAGATAACCAGCCCCAGCATTTT
CDR3: CASSRPGDNQPQHF

D: TRBD1
J: TRBJ1-5
V: TRBV29-1
size: once
DNA: TGCAGCGTTGCGATTCAGGGGGTCAATCAGCCCCAGCATTTT
CDR3: CSVAIQGVNQPQHF

D: NA
J: TRBJ2-5
V: TRBV19
size: NA
DNA: TGTGCCAGTAGCCTAGCCCTTATTGAGACCCAGTACTTC
CDR3: CASSLALIETQYF

D: TRBD1
J: TRBJ2-7
V: TRBV6-8
size: NA
DNA: TGTGCCAGCAGAGACCTTGGGACAGGCACCGAGCAGTACTTC
CDR3: CASRDLGTGTEQYF

D: NA
J: TRBJ1-6
V: TRBV18
size: large
DNA: TGTGCCAGCTCACCCGCCTTCGCCCAGGGCTCACCCCTCCACTTT
CDR3: CASSPAFAQGSPLHF

D: TRBD1
J: TRBJ1-2
V: TRBV6-8
size: few
DNA: TGTGCCAGCAGCCCCTCGACAGGGGTCGGGTCCTATGGCTACACCTTC
CDR3: CASSPSTGVGSYGYTF

D: NA
J: TRBJ2-5
V: TRBV9
size: NA
DNA: TGTGCCAGTAGCGTAGACGGCTTTTGGGAGACCCAGTACTTC
CDR3: CASSVDGFWETQYF

D: TRBD2
J: TRBJ2-1
V: TRBV6-8
size: NA
DNA: TGTGCCAGCAGTTATTTTTCGGGACTAGCGGGGGGAGGAGAGCAGTTCTTC
CDR3: CASSYFSGLAGGGEQFF

D: NA
J: TRBJ2-1
V: TRBV6-8
size: NA
DNA: TGTGCCAGCAGTGCCAGGGTAAATGAGCAGTTCTTC
CDR3: CASSARVNEQFF

D: NA
J: TRBJ2-7
V: TRBV12-5
size: NA
DNA: TGTGCTAGTGGCAAGCCCTCGAGCTCCTACGAGCAGTACTTC
CDR3: CASGKPSSSYEQYF

D: NA
J: TRBJ2-1
V: TRBV6-8
size: NA
DNA: TGTGCCAGCAAGGGAGGCGGGAACTCCTACAATGAGCAGTTCTTC
CDR3: CASKGGGNSYNEQFF

D: NA
J: TRBJ2-1
V: TRBV5-1
size: NA
DNA: TGCGCCAGCAGCTTGGAGAGCAGGGAGGGGGGTGTGCAGTTCTTC
CDR3: CASSLESREGGVQFF

D: NA
J: TRBJ2-2
V: TRBV23-1
size: NA
DNA: TGCGCCCATACGCTACAGGTGGTACGGACCGGGGAGCTGTTTTTT
CDR3: CAHTLQVVRTGELFF

D: NA
J: TRBJ2-6
V: TRBV30
size: few
DNA: TGTGCCTGGAAGGGGACGGAAGGACGACGGGGGGCCAACGTCCTGACTTTC
CDR3: CAWKGTEGRRGANVLTF

D: NA
J: TRBJ1-1
V: TRBV18
size: few
DNA: TGTGCCAGCTCACCACGGGGTCAGCCTAACACTGAAGCTTTCTTT
CDR3: CASSPRGQPNTEAFF

D: NA
J: TRBJ1-4
V: TRBV10-3
size: few
DNA: TGTGCCATCAGTGAGTCGTTAGGGAATGAAAAACTGTTTTTT
CDR3: CAISESLGNEKLFF

D: NA
J: TRBJ1-3
V: TRBV11-3
size: medium-sized
DNA: TGTGCCAGCAGCTCTTCGCCCGAAGGCTTTGGAAACACCATATATTTT
CDR3: CASSSSPEGFGNTIYF

D: NA
J: TRBJ1-3
V: TRBV19
size: NA
DNA: TGTGCCAGTAGTGCGAGACTATCAGGTGGAAACACCATATATTTT
CDR3: CASSARLSGGNTIYF

D: NA
J: TRBJ2-5
V: TRBV6-8
size: NA
DNA: TGTGCCAGCAGCCGGGACCAAGAGACCCAGTACTTC
CDR3: CASSRDQETQYF

D: TRBD2
J: TRBJ2-3
V: TRBV11-3
size: medium-sized
DNA: TGTGCCAGCAGCTTGTTTAGCGGGGCAGGGGATACGCAGTATTTT
CDR3: CASSLFSGAGDTQYF

D: NA
J: TRBJ1-1
V: TRBV6-1
size: large
DNA: TGTGCCAGCAGTGAAGCGGAGGAGAACACTGAAGCTTTCTTT
CDR3: CASSEAEENTEAFF

D: TRBD2
J: TRBJ2-5
V: TRBV10-1
size: NA
DNA: TGCGCCAGCAGTGAGTCTACTAGCGGGGGGCGTAAGGAGACCCAGTACTTC
CDR3: CASSESTSGGRKETQYF

D: NA
J: TRBJ1-2
V: TRBV2
size: NA
DNA: TGTGCCAGCAGTGCAGAAAGCTATGGCTACACCTTC
CDR3: CASSAESYGYTF

D: NA
J: TRBJ2-2
V: TRBV9
size: few
DNA: TGTGCCAGCAGTGGGGCCGTAACCTCGAACACCGGGGAGCTGTTTTTT
CDR3: CASSGAVTSNTGELFF

D: NA
J: TRBJ1-3
V: TRBV25-1
size: once
DNA: TGTGCCAGCAGTCCTCAGGTCGGCACCATATATTTT
CDR3: CASSPQVGTIYF

D: TRBD1
J: TRBJ1-5
V: TRBV28
size: NA
DNA: TGTGCCAGCAGTCCTCCGGGACAGGGACCTAGCAATCAGCCCCAGCATTTT
CDR3: CASSPPGQGPSNQPQHF

D: NA
J: TRBJ1-2
V: TRBV28
size: NA
DNA: TGTGCCAGCAGTTTATTGAGTCAACGCCTTGGCTACACCTTC
CDR3: CASSLLSQRLGYTF

D: TRBD1
J: TRBJ2-2
V: TRBV25-1
size: NA
DNA: TGTGCCAGCAGAGACAGGGTGTTCACCGGGGAGCTGTTTTTT
CDR3: CASRDRVFTGELFF